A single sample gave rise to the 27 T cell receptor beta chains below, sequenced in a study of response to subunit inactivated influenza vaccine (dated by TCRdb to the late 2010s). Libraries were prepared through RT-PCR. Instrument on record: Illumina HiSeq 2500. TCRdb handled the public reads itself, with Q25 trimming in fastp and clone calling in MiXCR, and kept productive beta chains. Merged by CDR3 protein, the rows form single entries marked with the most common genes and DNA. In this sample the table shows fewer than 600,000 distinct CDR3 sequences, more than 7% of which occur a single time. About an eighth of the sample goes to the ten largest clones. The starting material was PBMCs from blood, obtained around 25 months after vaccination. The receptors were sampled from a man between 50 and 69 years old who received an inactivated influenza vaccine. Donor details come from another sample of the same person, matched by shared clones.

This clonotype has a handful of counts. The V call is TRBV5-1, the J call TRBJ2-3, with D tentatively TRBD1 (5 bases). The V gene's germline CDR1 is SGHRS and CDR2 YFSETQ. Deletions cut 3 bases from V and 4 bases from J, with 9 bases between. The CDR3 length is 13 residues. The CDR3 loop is CASSSTAPDTQYF. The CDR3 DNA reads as TGCGCCAGCAGCTCGACAGCGCCAGATACGCAGTATTTT.

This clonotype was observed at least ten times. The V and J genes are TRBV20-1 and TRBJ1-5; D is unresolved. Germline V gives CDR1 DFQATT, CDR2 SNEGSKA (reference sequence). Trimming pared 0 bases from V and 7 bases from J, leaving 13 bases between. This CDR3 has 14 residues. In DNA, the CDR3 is TGCAGTGCTAGAGACCAACGGGGAACCCAGCCCCAGCATTTT. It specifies CSARDQRGTQPQHF.

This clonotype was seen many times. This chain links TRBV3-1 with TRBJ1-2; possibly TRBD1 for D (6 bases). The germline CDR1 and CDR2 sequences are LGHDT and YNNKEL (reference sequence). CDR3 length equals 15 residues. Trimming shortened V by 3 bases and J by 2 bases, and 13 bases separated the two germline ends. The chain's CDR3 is CASSHPTGLNYGYTF. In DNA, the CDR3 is TGTGCCAGCAGCCACCCGACAGGACTCAACTATGGCTACACCTTC.

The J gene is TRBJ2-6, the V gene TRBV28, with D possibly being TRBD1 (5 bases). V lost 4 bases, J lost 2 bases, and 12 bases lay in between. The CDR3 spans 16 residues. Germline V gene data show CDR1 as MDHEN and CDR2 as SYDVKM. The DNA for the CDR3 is TGTGCCAGCAGTTCCCCTGGGGCAGCTGGGGCCAACGTCCTGACTTTC. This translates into CASSSPGAAGANVLTF. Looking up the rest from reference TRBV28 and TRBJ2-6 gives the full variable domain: DVKVTQSSRYLVKRTGEKVFLECVQDMDHENMFWYRQDPGLGLRLIYFSYDVKMKEKGDIPEGYSVSREKKERFSLILESASTNQTSMYLCASSSPGAAGANVLTFGAGSRLTVL.

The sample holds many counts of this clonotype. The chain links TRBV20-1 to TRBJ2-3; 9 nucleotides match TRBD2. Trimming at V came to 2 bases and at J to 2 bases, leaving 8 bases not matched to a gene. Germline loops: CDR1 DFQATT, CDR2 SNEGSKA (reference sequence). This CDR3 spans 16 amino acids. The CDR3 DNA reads TGCAGTGCTAGATCCTCACTAGCGGGCTTCACAGATACGCAGTATTTT. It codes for CSARSSLAGFTDTQYF.

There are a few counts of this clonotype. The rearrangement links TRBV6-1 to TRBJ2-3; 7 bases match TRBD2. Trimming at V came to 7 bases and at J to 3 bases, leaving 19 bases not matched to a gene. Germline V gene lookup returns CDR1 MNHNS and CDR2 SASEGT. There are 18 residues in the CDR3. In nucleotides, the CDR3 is TGTGCCAGCACCACGGGGAGGGTGAGGCCTAAGGATACAGATACGCAGTATTTT. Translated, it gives CASTTGRVRPKDTDTQYF.

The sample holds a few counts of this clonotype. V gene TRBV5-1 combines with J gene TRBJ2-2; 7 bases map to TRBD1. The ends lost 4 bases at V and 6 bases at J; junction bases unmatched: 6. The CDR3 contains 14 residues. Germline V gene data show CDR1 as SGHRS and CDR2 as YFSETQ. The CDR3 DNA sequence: TGCGCCAGCAGCCTGGGACAGTCCTCCGGGGAGCTGTTTTTT. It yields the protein CASSLGQSSGELFF.

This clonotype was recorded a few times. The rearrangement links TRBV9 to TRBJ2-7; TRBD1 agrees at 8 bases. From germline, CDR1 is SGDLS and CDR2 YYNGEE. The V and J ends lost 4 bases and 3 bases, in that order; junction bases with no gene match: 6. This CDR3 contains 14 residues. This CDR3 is CASSPRTGHYEQYF. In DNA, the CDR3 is TGTGCCAGCAGCCCACGGACAGGGCACTACGAGCAGTACTTC.

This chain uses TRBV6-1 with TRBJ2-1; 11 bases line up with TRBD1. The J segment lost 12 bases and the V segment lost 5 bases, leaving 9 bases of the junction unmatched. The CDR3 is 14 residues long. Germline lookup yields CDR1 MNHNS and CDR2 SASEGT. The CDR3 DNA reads TGTGCCAGCAGTCGGACAGGGGGCGGTTCTTTGCAGTTCTTC. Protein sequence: CASSRTGGGSLQFF.

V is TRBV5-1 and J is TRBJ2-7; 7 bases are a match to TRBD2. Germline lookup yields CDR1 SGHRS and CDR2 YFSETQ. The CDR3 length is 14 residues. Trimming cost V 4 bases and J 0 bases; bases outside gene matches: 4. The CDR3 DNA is TGCGCCAGCAGCCTAAGCGGGAACTCCTACGAGCAGTACTTC. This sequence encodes CASSLSGNSYEQYF.

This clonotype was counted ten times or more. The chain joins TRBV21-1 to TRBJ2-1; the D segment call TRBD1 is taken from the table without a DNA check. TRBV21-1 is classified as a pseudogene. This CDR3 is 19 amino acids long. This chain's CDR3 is CASSKALFKQGASYNEQFF. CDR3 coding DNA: TGTGCCAGCAGCAAAGCGCTTTTTAAACAGGGGGCCTCCTACAATGAGCAGTTCTTC.

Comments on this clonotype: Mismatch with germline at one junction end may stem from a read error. For the CDR3, the DNA is TGCGCCAGCGGCCAAGATCGGGGCCCTAACAATGAGCAGTTCTTC. Translating it yields CASGQDRGPNNEQFF. The chain links TRBV4-3 to TRBJ2-1, with D perhaps matching TRBD1 or TRBD2 (5 bases each). The CDR3 sequence is 15 residues long. CDR1 is LGHNA and CDR2 is YSLEER in the germline V gene.

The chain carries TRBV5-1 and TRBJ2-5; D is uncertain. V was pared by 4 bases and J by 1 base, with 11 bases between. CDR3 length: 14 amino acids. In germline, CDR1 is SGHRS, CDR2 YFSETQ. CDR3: CASSRVPTQETQYF. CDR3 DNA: TGCGCCAGCAGCCGGGTCCCTACCCAAGAGACCCAGTACTTC. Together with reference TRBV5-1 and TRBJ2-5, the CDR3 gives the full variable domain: KAGVTQTPRYLIKTRGQQVTLSCSPISGHRSVSWYQQTPGQGLQFLFEYFSETQRNKGNFPGRFSGRQFSNSRSEMNVSTLELGDSALYLCASSRVPTQETQYFGPGTRLLVL.

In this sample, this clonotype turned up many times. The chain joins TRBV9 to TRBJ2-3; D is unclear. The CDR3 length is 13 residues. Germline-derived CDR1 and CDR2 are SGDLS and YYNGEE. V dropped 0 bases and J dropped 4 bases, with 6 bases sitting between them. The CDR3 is CASSVDDADTQYF. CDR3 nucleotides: TGTGCCAGCAGCGTAGATGATGCAGATACGCAGTATTTT.

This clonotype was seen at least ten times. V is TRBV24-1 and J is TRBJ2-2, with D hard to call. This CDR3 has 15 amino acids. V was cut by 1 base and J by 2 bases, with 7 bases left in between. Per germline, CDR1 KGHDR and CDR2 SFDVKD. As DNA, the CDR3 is TGTGCCACCAGTGATTTCCATTCTAACACCGGGGAGCTGTTTTTT. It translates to CATSDFHSNTGELFF.

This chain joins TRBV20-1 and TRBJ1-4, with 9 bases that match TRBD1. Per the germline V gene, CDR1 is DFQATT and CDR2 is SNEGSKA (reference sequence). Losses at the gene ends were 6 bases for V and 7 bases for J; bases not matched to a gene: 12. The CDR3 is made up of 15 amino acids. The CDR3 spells CSALRAQGAGEKLFF. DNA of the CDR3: TGCAGTGCCCTCCGGGCACAGGGGGCGGGTGAAAAACTGTTTTTT.

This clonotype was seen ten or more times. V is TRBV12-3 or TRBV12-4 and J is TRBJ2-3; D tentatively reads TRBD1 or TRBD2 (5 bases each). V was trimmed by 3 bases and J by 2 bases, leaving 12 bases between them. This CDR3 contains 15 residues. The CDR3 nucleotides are TGTGCCAGCAGTTTCGGGACCTATCACACAGATACGCAGTATTTT. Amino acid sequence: CASSFGTYHTDTQYF.

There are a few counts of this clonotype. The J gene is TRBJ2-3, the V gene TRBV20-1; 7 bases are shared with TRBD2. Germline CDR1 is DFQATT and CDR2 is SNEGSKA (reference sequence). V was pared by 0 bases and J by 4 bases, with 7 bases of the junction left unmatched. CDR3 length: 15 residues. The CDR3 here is CSAREPGLLSDTQYF. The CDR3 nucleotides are TGCAGTGCTAGAGAACCGGGACTACTGTCAGATACGCAGTATTTT.

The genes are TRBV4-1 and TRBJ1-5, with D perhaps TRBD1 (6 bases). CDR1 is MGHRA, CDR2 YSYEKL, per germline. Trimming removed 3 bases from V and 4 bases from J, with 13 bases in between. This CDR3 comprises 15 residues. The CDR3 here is CASSQAGVVNQPQHF. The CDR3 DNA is TGCGCCAGCAGCCAGGCAGGGGTTGTGAATCAGCCCCAGCATTTT.

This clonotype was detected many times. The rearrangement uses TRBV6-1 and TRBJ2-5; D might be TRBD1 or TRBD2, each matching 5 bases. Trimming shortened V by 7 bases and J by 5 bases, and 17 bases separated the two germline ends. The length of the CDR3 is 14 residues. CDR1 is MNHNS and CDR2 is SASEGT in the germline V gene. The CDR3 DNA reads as TGTGCCAGCAAACCGGGACCCTATCCGGAGACCCAGTACTTC. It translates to CASKPGPYPETQYF.

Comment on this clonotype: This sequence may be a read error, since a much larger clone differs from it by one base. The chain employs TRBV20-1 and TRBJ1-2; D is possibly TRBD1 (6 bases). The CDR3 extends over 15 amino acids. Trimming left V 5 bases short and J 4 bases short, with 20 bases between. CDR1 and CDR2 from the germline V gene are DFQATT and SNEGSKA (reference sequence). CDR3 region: CSASSTLQGIYGYTF. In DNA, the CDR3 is TGCAGTGCTTCGAGCACCCTACAGGGAATCTATGGCTACACCTTC.

The chain's CDR3 is CASSQGGIPSYEQYF. In DNA form, the CDR3 reads TGCGCCAGCAGCCAAGGAGGGATTCCGTCCTACGAGCAGTACTTC. The chain carries TRBV4-1 and TRBJ2-7; TRBD2 is a possible D gene (5 bases). This CDR3 spans 15 amino acids. Trimming cost V 1 base and J 1 base, with 11 bases left between them. Germline CDR1 is MGHRA and CDR2 is YSYEKL.

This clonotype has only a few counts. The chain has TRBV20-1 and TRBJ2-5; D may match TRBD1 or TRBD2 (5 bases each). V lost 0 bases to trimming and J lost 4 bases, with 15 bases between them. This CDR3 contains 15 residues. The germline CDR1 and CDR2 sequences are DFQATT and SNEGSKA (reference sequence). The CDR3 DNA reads TGCAGTGCTAGAGATGGCAGGGAGTCGGGAGAGACCCAGTACTTC. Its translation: CSARDGRESGETQYF.

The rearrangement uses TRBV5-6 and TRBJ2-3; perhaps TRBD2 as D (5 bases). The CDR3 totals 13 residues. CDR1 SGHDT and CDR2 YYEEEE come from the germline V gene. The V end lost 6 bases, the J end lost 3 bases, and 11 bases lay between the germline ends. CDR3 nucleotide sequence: TGTGCCAGCAAGACTACCTTAACAGATACGCAGTATTTT. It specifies CASKTTLTDTQYF.

The CDR3 DNA is TGTGCCAGTAGTATGAGGGGAAACACTGAAGCTTTCTTT. Residues: CASSMRGNTEAFF. V usage is TRBV19 and J usage is TRBJ1-1, with a possible D match to TRBD1 (5 bases). V was clipped by 3 bases and J by 2 bases, with 7 bases between them. The germline V gene has CDR1 LNHDA and CDR2 SQIVND (reference sequence). The CDR3 covers 13 residues.

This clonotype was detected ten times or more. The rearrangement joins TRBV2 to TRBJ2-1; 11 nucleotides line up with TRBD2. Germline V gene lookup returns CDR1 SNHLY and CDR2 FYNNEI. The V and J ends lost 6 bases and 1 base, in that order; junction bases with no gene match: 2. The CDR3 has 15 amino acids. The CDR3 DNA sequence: TGTGCCAGCAGGGGGACTAGCGGTTCCTACAATGAGCAGTTCTTC. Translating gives CASRGTSGSYNEQFF.

The DNA for the CDR3 is TGTGCCAGCAGCTTAGCGTCAGCGGTTGGGATCACAGATACGCAGTATTTT. This codes for CASSLASAVGITDTQYF. The V call is TRBV7-2, the J call TRBJ2-3; D possibly corresponds to TRBD2 (5 bases). CDR3 length: 17 amino acids. Germline V gives CDR1 SGHTA, CDR2 FQGNSA. Trimming removed 0 bases at V and 2 bases at J, with 15 bases between.